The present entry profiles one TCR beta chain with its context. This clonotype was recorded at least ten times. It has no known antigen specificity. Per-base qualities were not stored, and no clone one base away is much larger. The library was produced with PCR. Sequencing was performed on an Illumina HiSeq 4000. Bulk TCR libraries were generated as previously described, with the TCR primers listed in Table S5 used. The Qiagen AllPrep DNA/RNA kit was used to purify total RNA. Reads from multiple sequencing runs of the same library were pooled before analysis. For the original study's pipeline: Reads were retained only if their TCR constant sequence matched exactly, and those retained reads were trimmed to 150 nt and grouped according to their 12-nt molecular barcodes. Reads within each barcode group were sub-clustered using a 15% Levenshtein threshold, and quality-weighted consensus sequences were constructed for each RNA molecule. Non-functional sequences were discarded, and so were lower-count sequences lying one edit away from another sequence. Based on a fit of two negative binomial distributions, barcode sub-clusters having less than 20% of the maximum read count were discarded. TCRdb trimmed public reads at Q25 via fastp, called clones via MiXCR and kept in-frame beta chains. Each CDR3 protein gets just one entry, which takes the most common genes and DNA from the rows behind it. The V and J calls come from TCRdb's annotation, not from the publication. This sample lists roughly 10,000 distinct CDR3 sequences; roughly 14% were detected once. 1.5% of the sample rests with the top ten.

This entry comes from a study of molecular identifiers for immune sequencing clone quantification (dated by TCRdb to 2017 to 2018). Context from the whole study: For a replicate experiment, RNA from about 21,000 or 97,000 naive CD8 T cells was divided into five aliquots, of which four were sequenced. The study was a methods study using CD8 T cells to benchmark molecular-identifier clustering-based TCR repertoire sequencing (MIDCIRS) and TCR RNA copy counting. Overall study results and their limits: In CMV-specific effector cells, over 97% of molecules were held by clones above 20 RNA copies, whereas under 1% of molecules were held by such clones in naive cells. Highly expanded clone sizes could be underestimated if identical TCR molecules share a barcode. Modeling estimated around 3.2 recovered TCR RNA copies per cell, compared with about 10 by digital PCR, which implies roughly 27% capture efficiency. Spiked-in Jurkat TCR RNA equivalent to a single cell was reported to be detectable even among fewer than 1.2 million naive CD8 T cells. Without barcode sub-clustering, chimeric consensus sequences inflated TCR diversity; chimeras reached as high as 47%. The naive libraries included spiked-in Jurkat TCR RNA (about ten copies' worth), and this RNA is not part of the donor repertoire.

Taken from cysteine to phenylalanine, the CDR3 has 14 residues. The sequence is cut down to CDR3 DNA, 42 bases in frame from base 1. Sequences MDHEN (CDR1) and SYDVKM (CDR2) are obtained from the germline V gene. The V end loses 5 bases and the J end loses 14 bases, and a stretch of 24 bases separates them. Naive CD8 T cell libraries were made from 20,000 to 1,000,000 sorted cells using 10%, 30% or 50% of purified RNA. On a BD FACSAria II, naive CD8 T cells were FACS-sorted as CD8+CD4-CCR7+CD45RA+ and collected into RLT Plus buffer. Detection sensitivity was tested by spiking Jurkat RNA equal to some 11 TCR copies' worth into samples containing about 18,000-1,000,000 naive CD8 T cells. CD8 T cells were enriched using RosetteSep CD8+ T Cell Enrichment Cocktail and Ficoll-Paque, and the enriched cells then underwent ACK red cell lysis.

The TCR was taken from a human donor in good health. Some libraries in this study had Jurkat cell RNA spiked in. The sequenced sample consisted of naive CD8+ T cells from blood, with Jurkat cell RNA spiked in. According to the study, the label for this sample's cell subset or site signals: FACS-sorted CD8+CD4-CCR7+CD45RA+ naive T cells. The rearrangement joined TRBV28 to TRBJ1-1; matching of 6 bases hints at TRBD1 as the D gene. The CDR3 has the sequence CASSEGQTNTEVFF. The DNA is TGTGCCAGCAGTGAAGGACAGACAAACACAGAAGTCTTCTTT.